These 11 T cell receptor beta chains came from one sample sequenced in a study of blood T cell repertoires in COVID-19. Only in-frame clones appear in the TCRdb table, and some are missing; sequencing was by immunoSEQ multiplex PCR. The profile shows about 280,000 clones, around 88% of them singletons. Sequencing input: PBMCs or T cells enriched from blood (not recorded which). The source of these receptors is a woman between 35 and 50 years old who had recovered from COVID-19.

The gene calls are TRBV2 and TRBJ2-2; no clear D gene. This CDR3 has 11 residues. The V and J ends lost 6 bases and 6 bases respectively, with 5 bases between them. Germline V gives CDR1 SNHLY, CDR2 FYNNEI. The CDR3 protein is CASRYSGELFF. The CDR3 nucleotides are TGTGCCAGCAGATACTCCGGGGAGCTGTTTTTT.

The rearrangement links TRBV4-1 to TRBJ1-1, with 8 bases that match TRBD1. CDR3 length: 14 amino acids. Germline trimming cut 3 bases from V and 3 bases from J; bases unmatched to any gene: 3. Germline CDR1 reads MGHRA; CDR2 reads YSYEKL. The CDR3 DNA is TGCGCCAGCAGCCATTTGGACAGGGACACTGAAGCTTTCTTT. It specifies CASSHLDRDTEAFF.

The V and J genes are TRBV27 and TRBJ1-2, with 8 bases aligning to TRBD1. Germline CDR1 and CDR2: MNHEY and SMNVEV (reference sequence). V dropped 2 bases and J dropped 4; count of bases not matched to a gene: 15. CDR3 length: 18 amino acids. CDR3: CASSLVWTGKGRVYGYTF. CDR3 DNA: TGTGCCAGCAGTTTAGTGTGGACAGGGAAGGGTAGGGTCTATGGCTACACCTTC.

V gene TRBV21-1 combines with J gene TRBJ2-4; TRBD1, the table's D call, was not compared with the DNA. TRBV21-1 is tagged as a pseudogene. The CDR3 has 13 residues. CDR3 nucleotides: TGTGCCAACCCAGGACAGAACCAAAACATTCAGTACTTC. The encoded protein is CANPGQNQNIQYF.

The V call is TRBV7-9, the J call TRBJ2-1, with D possibly being TRBD2 (5 bases). With 2 bases removed from V and 7 bases from J, the gap between germline ends came to 9 bases. This CDR3 region has 13 residues. The germline V gene encodes CDR1 SEHNR and CDR2 FQNEAQ (reference sequence). CDR3 amino acids: CASSLYSGNEQFF. The CDR3 bases are TGTGCCAGCAGCTTATACTCGGGGAATGAGCAGTTCTTC.

V and J are TRBV27 and TRBJ2-5, with 16 bases identical to TRBD2. This CDR3 has 17 residues. Germline V CDR1 and CDR2: MNHEY, SMNVEV (reference sequence). V shed 4 bases, J shed 5 bases, and the junction held 7 bases outside the gene matches. The DNA of the CDR3 is TGTGCCAGCAGTTCCCCGGGACTAGCGGGAGGGAGGGAGACCCAGTACTTC. Amino acids: CASSSPGLAGGRETQYF.

The chain recombines TRBV9 with TRBJ1-1; D perhaps matches TRBD1 (6 bases). V lost 4 bases and J lost 5, with 21 bases in between. Germline loops: CDR1 SGDLS, CDR2 YYNGEE. The CDR3 extends over 16 amino acids. The CDR3 DNA is TGTGCCAGCAGCATCACAGGGAGCGGGGGGAAAACTGAAGCTTTCTTT. Protein: CASSITGSGGKTEAFF.

This chain connects TRBV20-1 to TRBJ2-7; D remains ambiguous. The CDR3 is made up of 11 amino acids. V was pared by 2 bases and J by 2 bases, with 4 bases between. From germline, CDR1 is DFQATT and CDR2 SNEGSKA (reference sequence). CDR3 sequence: CSARQTYEQYF. The CDR3, as DNA: TGCAGTGCTAGACAAACCTACGAGCAGTACTTC.

This chain uses TRBV5-1 with TRBJ1-2, with a tentative D call TRBD1 (6 bases). V gave up 7 bases and J gave up 4 bases, with 17 bases separating them. The CDR3 length is 14 residues. CDR1 is SGHRS, CDR2 YFSETQ, per germline. This chain's CDR3 is CASGSTQGIYGYTF. The CDR3 nucleotides are TGCGCCAGCGGATCGACACAGGGTATCTATGGCTACACCTTC. Complete variable domain (other parts from reference TRBV5-1 and TRBJ1-2): KAGVTQTPRYLIKTRGQQVTLSCSPISGHRSVSWYQQTPGQGLQFLFEYFSETQRNKGNFPGRFSGRQFSNSRSEMNVSTLELGDSALYLCASGSTQGIYGYTFGSGTRLTVV.

The J gene is TRBJ2-3, the V gene TRBV5-1; TRBD2 matches 8 bases. Germline values: CDR1 SGHRS, CDR2 YFSETQ. The CDR3 has 15 residues. After removal of 2 bases from V and 3 bases from J, the junction contained 5 bases not matched to a gene. This CDR3 reads CASSFVGLGTDTQYF. The CDR3 region has the DNA TGCGCCAGCAGCTTTGTGGGACTAGGGACAGATACGCAGTATTTT.

The J gene is TRBJ1-1, the V gene TRBV2, with a weak D call TRBD1 (5 bases). Trimming took 7 bases from V and 10 from J, leaving 19 bases between them. The CDR3 has 13 residues. CDR1 and CDR2 from the germline V gene are SNHLY and FYNNEI. The CDR3 protein is CASIRGREGGAFF. CDR3 DNA: TGTGCCAGCATAAGGGGCAGGGAGGGAGGAGCTTTCTTT. The variable domain in full, with the rest retrieved from reference TRBV2 and TRBJ1-1, is EPEVTQTPSHQVTQMGQEVILRCVPISNHLYFYWYRQILGQKVEFLVSFYNNEISEKSEIFDDQFSVERPDGSNFTLKIRSTKLEDSAMYFCASIRGREGGAFFGQGTRLTVV.